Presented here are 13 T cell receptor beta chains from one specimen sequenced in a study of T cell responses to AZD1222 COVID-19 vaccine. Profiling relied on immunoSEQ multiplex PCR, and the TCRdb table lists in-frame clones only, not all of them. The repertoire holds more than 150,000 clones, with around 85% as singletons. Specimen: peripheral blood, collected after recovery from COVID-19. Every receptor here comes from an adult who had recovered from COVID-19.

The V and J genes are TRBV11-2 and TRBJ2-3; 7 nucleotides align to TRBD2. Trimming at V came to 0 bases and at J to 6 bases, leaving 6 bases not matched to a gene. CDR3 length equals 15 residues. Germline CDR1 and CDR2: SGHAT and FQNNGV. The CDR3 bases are TGTGCCAGCAGCTTAGATGCAAGCGGGAAGGATACGCAGTATTTT. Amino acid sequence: CASSLDASGKDTQYF.

The CDR3 protein is CASSQEEVVRANTGELFF. The CDR3 region has the DNA TGCGCCAGCAGCCAAGAAGAGGTCGTCAGGGCGAACACCGGGGAGCTGTTTTTT. The chain has TRBV4-3 and TRBJ2-2; tentatively, D is TRBD1 (5 bases). V lost 0 bases to trimming and J lost 0 bases, with 14 bases between them. The CDR3 spans 18 residues. Looked up from germline, CDR1 is LGHNA and CDR2 is YSLEER.

The CDR3 coding sequence is TGCGCCAGCAGCTTGCGTGACACCGCTAACTATGGCTACACCTTC. This codes for CASSLRDTANYGYTF. This sequence joins TRBV5-1 and TRBJ1-2; no firm D call. This CDR3 region has 15 residues. Trimming took off 1 base at V and 0 bases at J, with 10 bases between the two ends. The germline CDR1 and CDR2 sequences are SGHRS and YFSETQ.

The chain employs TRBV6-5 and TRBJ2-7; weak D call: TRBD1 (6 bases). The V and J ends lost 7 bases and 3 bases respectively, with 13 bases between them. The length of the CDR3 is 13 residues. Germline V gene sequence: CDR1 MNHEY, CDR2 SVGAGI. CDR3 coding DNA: TGTGCCAGCACTCCGGACAGAATCTACGAGCAGTACTTC. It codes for CASTPDRIYEQYF.

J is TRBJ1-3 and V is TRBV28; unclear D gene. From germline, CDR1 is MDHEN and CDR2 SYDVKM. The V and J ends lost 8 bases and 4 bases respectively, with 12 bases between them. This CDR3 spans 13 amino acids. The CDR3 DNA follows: TGTGCCAGCCTTCGGGTTTCAGGAAACACCATATATTTT. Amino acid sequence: CASLRVSGNTIYF.

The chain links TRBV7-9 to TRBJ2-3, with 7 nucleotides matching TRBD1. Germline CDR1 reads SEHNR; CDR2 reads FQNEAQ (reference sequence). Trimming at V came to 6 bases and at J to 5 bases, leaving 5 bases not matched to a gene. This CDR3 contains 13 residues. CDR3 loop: CASRPDREDTQYF. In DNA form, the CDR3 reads TGTGCCAGCAGACCTGACAGGGAAGATACGCAGTATTTT. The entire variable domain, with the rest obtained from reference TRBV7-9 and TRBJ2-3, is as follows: DTGVSQNPRHKITKRGQNVTFRCDPISEHNRLYWYRQTLGQGPEFLTYFQNEAQLEKSRLLSDRFSAERPKGSFSTLEIQRTEQGDSAMYLCASRPDREDTQYFGPGTRLTVL.

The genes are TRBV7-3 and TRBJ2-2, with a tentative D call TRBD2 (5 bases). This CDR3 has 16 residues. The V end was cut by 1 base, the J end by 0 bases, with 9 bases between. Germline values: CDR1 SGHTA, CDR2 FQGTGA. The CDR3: CASSLSRGSNTGELFF. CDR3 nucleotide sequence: TGTGCCAGCAGCTTAAGCCGAGGGTCGAACACCGGGGAGCTGTTTTTT.

CDR3 sequence (DNA): TGTGCCACCAGTGGGGGCCCGGGACTAGGGGACACCGGGGAGCTGTTTTTT. As protein: CATSGGPGLGDTGELFF. The chain has TRBV24-1 and TRBJ2-2; TRBD2 aligns across 8 bases. V shed 5 bases, J shed 3 bases, and the junction held 10 bases outside the gene matches. From germline, CDR1 is KGHDR and CDR2 SFDVKD. The CDR3 contains 17 residues.

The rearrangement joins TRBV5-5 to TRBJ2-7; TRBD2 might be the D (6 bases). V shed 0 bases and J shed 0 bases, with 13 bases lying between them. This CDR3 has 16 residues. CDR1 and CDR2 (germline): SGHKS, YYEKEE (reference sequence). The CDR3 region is CASSLVRGRSSYEQYF. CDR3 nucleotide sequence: TGTGCCAGCAGCTTGGTACGGGGGAGGAGCTCCTACGAGCAGTACTTC. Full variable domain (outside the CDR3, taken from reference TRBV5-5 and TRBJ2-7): DAGVTQSPTHLIKTRGQQVTLRCSPISGHKSVSWYQQVLGQGPQFIFQYYEKEERGRGNFPDRFSARQFPNYSSELNVNALLLGDSALYLCASSLVRGRSSYEQYFGPGTRLTVT.

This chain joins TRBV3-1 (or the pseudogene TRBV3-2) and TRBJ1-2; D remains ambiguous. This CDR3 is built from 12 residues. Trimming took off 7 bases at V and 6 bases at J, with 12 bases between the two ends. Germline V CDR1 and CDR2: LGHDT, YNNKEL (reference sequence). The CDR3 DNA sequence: TGTGCCAGCACGCAACGGGGTAATGGCTACACCTTC. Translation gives CASTQRGNGYTF.

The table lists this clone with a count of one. This chain's CDR3 is CASSDGVPALTITQYF. CDR3 nucleotides: TGCGCCAGCAGCGACGGGGTTCCAGCGCTCACCATTACGCAGTATTTT. The J gene is TRBJ2-3, the V gene TRBV5-1; D possibly corresponds to TRBD2 (5 bases). This CDR3 region has 16 residues. The V end was cut by 4 bases, the J end by 8 bases, with 23 bases between. Germline V gene lookup returns CDR1 SGHRS and CDR2 YFSETQ.

Here the CDR3 reads CASSRYRSPARNQPQHF. The CDR3 nucleotides are TGTGCCAGCAGCCGATACAGGTCGCCTGCCCGCAATCAGCCCCAGCATTTT. This chain connects TRBV6-6 to TRBJ1-5, with D maybe TRBD1 (5 bases). Germline V gene sequence: CDR1 MNHNY, CDR2 SVGAGI (reference sequence). The CDR3 spans 17 residues. Trimming took off 6 bases at V and 2 bases at J, with 20 bases between the two ends.

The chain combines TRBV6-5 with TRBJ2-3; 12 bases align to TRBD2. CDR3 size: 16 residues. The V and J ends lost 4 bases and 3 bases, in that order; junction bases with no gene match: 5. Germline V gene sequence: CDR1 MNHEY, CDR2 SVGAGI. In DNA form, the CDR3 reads TGTGCCAGCAGTTTAGCACTAGCGGGGGGAACAGATACGCAGTATTTT. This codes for CASSLALAGGTDTQYF.